This TCR beta chain was recovered during a study of post-analysis software for immune sequencing data. Overall study: Disease courses included relapsing-remitting, secondary progressive and progressive-relapsing multiple sclerosis. Points from the study as a whole: Several TRBV segments (TRBV5-6, TRBV5-1 and TRBV20-1 among them) occurred more frequently in patients than in controls. In multiple sclerosis, normalized Chao1 diversity was significantly below that of controls. By F measure, samples from a shared preparation batch strongly co-clustered.

A word on this clonotype: Its cognate antigen is unknown.

CDR1 and CDR2 from the germline V gene are LGHNA and YNFKEQ. This CDR3 is built from 16 residues. V shed 0 bases and J shed 7 bases, with 13 bases lying between them. Prepared libraries of TCR beta cDNA carried unique molecular identifiers. Between roughly 0.95 and 10 million T cells gave rise to around 500,000 cDNA molecules. MiXCR, applied by TCRdb to the PCR reads, yields one record per CDR3 protein. The table shows fewer than 850,000 distinct CDR3 sequences, with about 45% occurring only once. V usage is TRBV4-2 and J usage is TRBJ1-6, with D perhaps TRBD1 (6 bases). Specimen: blood. This TCR derives from a girl between 5 and 17 years old with multiple sclerosis. CDR3 residues: CASSQDTGQPNSPLHF. CDR3 sequence (DNA): TGTGCCAGCAGCCAAGATACCGGACAGCCAAATTCACCCCTCCACTTT.